This TCR beta chain was profiled in a study of blood T cell repertoires in COVID-19. Background on the study: Material from acute and convalescent COVID-19 was sourced from the United States, Italy and Spain. Sample material is recorded as cDNA or gDNA derived from T cells, B-cell-depleted T cells, or PBMCs.

Authors' processing steps: The assay estimated nucleated cells by amplifying reference gene primers. The repertoire was sequenced with immunoSEQ multiplex PCR; TCRdb's copy has only in-frame clones and lacks some. The D gene and trimming were derived from the DNA, and the V and J assignments and clone size from that table. In the table there are 150,000 to 200,000 clones, around 80% of which are singletons. In this sample, this clone turned up a few times. The CDR3 spans 15 residues. Germline CDR1 and CDR2: SGHRS and YFSETQ. V dropped 0 bases and J dropped 0 bases, with 7 bases sitting between them. This chain connects TRBV5-1 to TRBJ1-3, with D hard to call. Specimen: peripheral blood. The TCR originated in a woman aged 80 or over with active or convalescent COVID-19. CDR3 coding DNA: TGCGCCAGCAGCTTGGCGCCAGTCTCTGGAAACACCATATATTTT. It codes for CASSLAPVSGNTIYF.